Below are 29 T cell receptor beta chains sequenced from a single sample in a study of human T cells and chemical hapten exposure. The time point is: pre-sensitization, week 0. Treatment: therapeutic diphenylcyclopropenone sensitization with weekly scalp DPC. TCRdb independently ran MiXCR on the RACE reads; one entry per CDR3 protein. The data hold some 330,000 distinct CDR3 sequences, with around 5.5% observed a single time. Sequencing used whole blood, obtained in connection with sensitization to the hapten diphenylcyclopropenone (DPC). These receptors originate from a woman under 30 with alopecia areata. Some clones in this sample may be carry-over from other donors' samples.

This clonotype was recorded at least ten times. The V and J genes are TRBV7-8 and TRBJ1-6; D remains unclear. Trimming cost V 0 bases and J 14 bases, with 14 bases left between them. CDR1 SGHVS and CDR2 FQNEAQ come from the germline V gene. This CDR3 spans 14 amino acids. The CDR3 DNA reads as TGTGCCAGCAGCTTAGCCCCCTTTACTGTGACCCTCCACTTT. This translates into CASSLAPFTVTLHF.

This clonotype was observed at least ten times. The chain couples TRBV5-1 to TRBJ2-5; no definite D call. The CDR3 runs to 13 residues. Germline CDR1 is SGHRS and CDR2 is YFSETQ. Trimming removed 2 bases at V and 2 bases at J, with 7 bases between. The CDR3 DNA follows: TGCGCCAGCAGCTTCTCGGTGCAAGAGACCCAGTACTTC. Encoded protein: CASSFSVQETQYF.

This clonotype came up many times. The chain recombines TRBV12-5 with TRBJ2-7; 7 bases align to TRBD1. CDR1 is LGHNT, CDR2 FRNRAP, per germline. V shed 5 bases, J shed 6 bases, and the junction held 7 bases outside the gene matches. This CDR3 contains 13 residues. CDR3 loop: CASGRMTGPEQYF. DNA of the CDR3: TGTGCTAGTGGTCGGATGACAGGGCCCGAGCAGTACTTC.

This clonotype showed up many times. The chain has TRBV16 and TRBJ1-1; 9 bases align to TRBD1. Germline lookup yields CDR1 KGHSY and CDR2 FQNENV. There are 14 residues in the CDR3. With V trimmed by 5 bases and J by 5 bases, 6 bases remained unmatched. The CDR3 reads CASSGRTGDTEAFF. The CDR3 nucleotides read TGTGCCAGCAGCGGGCGGACAGGGGATACTGAAGCTTTCTTT.

The chain recombines TRBV28 with TRBJ2-7; 11 bases align to TRBD2. Trimming cost V 3 bases and J 4 bases; bases outside gene matches: 8. The germline V gene encodes CDR1 MDHEN and CDR2 SYDVKM. This CDR3 is 16 amino acids long. The CDR3 region has the DNA TGTGCCAGCAGTTTGTCCGGGACTAGCGGACAGTACGAGCAGTACTTC. Translating gives CASSLSGTSGQYEQYF.

This clonotype was detected ten times or more. The genes are TRBV7-2 and TRBJ1-2; no firm D call. The V gene's germline CDR1 is SGHTA and CDR2 FQGNSA. CDR3 size: 14 residues. Trimming shortened V by 5 bases and J by 4 bases, and 14 bases separated the two germline ends. The DNA for the CDR3 is TGTGCCAGCAGCCAAGACGGCTTTTCCTATGGCTACACCTTC. It encodes CASSQDGFSYGYTF.

The genes are TRBV28 and TRBJ1-6, with D hard to call. Germline V gene lookup returns CDR1 MDHEN and CDR2 SYDVKM. Between the trimmed V and J ends, which lost 2 bases and 8 bases, there was a span of 10 bases. CDR3 length: 14 amino acids. DNA for the CDR3: TGTGCCAGCAGTTTAGAAACAGCGCATTCACCCCTCCACTTT. Translation gives CASSLETAHSPLHF. Complete variable domain (other parts from reference TRBV28 and TRBJ1-6): DVKVTQSSRYLVKRTGEKVFLECVQDMDHENMFWYRQDPGLGLRLIYFSYDVKMKEKGDIPEGYSVSREKKERFSLILESASTNQTSMYLCASSLETAHSPLHFGNGTRLTVT.

This clonotype has ten or more counts. The chain employs TRBV7-2 and TRBJ1-6; D is unclear. V lost 10 bases and J lost 10, with 14 bases in between. This CDR3 comprises 12 residues. In germline, CDR1 is SGHTA, CDR2 FQGNSA. The CDR3 DNA sequence: TGTGCCACGAATTTCAGGAACTCACCCCTCCACTTT. This codes for CATNFRNSPLHF.

The chain has TRBV6-2 or TRBV6-3 and TRBJ2-2, with 9 bases matching TRBD1. Per the germline V gene, CDR1 is MNHEY and CDR2 is SVGEGT. The junction had 5 bases not matched to a gene; V was cut back by 6 bases and J by 3 bases. This CDR3 region has 15 residues. Here the CDR3 reads CASSSGTGYTGELFF. The CDR3 DNA reads TGTGCCAGCAGCTCCGGGACAGGGTACACCGGGGAGCTGTTTTTT.

This clonotype has a handful of counts. DNA for the CDR3: TGTGCCAGCAGGTTTAGGACACCCCAATCACCCCTCCACTTT. Protein sequence: CASRFRTPQSPLHF. This chain links TRBV6-1 with TRBJ1-6; D perhaps matches TRBD1 (5 bases). The V end was cut by 6 bases, the J end by 10 bases, with 16 bases between. This CDR3 region has 14 residues. Germline CDR1 and CDR2: MNHNS and SASEGT.

The V gene is TRBV29-1, the J gene TRBJ1-1; 8 bases fit TRBD1. The junction had 7 bases not matched to a gene; V was cut back by 7 bases and J by 6 bases. This CDR3 contains 12 residues. Germline loops: CDR1 SQVTM, CDR2 ANQGSEA. CDR3 bases: TGCAGCGCCACCTCGACAGGGGCTGAAGCTTTCTTT. Residues: CSATSTGAEAFF.

Worth noting for this clonotype: A clone one base away is much larger, so this may be a read error. This sequence joins TRBV6-5 and TRBJ1-2; D possibly corresponds to TRBD1 (6 bases). Looked up from germline, CDR1 is MNHEY and CDR2 is SVGAGI. The CDR3 contains 14 residues. V lost 5 bases to trimming and J lost 6 bases, with 16 bases between them. The CDR3 sequence is CASSAQGTPDGYTF. The CDR3 coding sequence is TGTGCCAGCAGTGCCCAGGGGACCCCGGATGGCTACACCTTC.

This clonotype was counted only a few times. The chain links TRBV24-1 to TRBJ2-3, with 11 bases identical to TRBD2. In germline, CDR1 is KGHDR, CDR2 SFDVKD. V lost 4 bases, J lost 5 bases, and 7 bases stayed unmatched. This CDR3 is built from 16 residues. This chain's CDR3 is CATSEPGLAARDTQYF. The CDR3 region has the DNA TGTGCCACCAGTGAGCCGGGACTAGCGGCGAGAGATACGCAGTATTTT.

The V call is TRBV20-1, the J call TRBJ1-2, with a tentative D call TRBD1 (5 bases). Germline values: CDR1 DFQATT, CDR2 SNEGSKA (reference sequence). V was pared by 1 base and J by 4 bases, with 10 bases between. The CDR3 contains 13 residues. CDR3 DNA sequence: TGCAGTGCTAGAGTTGGGGGAGGCTATGGCTACACCTTC. Amino acids: CSARVGGGYGYTF.

The table lists this clonotype with many counts. The gene calls are TRBV4-2 and TRBJ2-5; a possible D gene is TRBD1 (5 bases). Trimming took 0 bases from V and 5 from J, leaving 10 bases between them. The CDR3 has 14 residues. Germline CDR1 is LGHNA and CDR2 is YNFKEQ. Written as DNA, the CDR3 is TGTGCCAGCAGCCAAGATAGGGGTTCCGAGACCCAGTACTTC. Amino acid sequence: CASSQDRGSETQYF.

The chain employs TRBV9 and TRBJ2-5, with TRBD1 matching over 8 bases. From germline, CDR1 is SGDLS and CDR2 YYNGEE. The ends lost 6 bases at V and 2 bases at J; junction bases unmatched: 3. This CDR3 has 13 amino acids. The chain's CDR3 is CASTRQGQETQYF. The CDR3 DNA is TGTGCCAGCACCCGACAGGGGCAAGAGACCCAGTACTTC.

This clonotype was detected a few times. V usage is TRBV12-3 or TRBV12-4 and J usage is TRBJ1-5, with unresolved D. Between the trimmed V and J ends, which lost 3 bases and 6 bases, there was a span of 6 bases. There are 12 residues in the CDR3. CDR3 in DNA: TGTGCCAGCAGTTTCGAATCTCAGCCCCAGCATTTT. Translation: CASSFESQPQHF.

This clonotype was observed at least ten times. This chain links TRBV6-5 with TRBJ2-3; D gene ambiguous. Germline V gene data show CDR1 as MNHEY and CDR2 as SVGAGI. This CDR3 contains 13 residues. The V end was cut by 4 bases, the J end by 4 bases, with 9 bases between. CDR3 bases: TGTGCCAGCAGTTCCCACAAATCAGATACGCAGTATTTT. Residues: CASSSHKSDTQYF.

This clonotype was detected many times. This chain connects TRBV9 to TRBJ2-3; 8 bases map to TRBD2. The ends lost 0 bases at V and 3 bases at J; junction bases unmatched: 12. Looked up from germline, CDR1 is SGDLS and CDR2 is YYNGEE. The CDR3 totals 18 residues. The CDR3 region is CASSVEALTGGGTDTQYF. DNA for the CDR3: TGTGCCAGCAGCGTAGAGGCTCTGACCGGGGGGGGAACAGATACGCAGTATTTT. The variable domain in full, with the rest retrieved from reference TRBV9 and TRBJ2-3, is DSGVTQTPKHLITATGQRVTLRCSPRSGDLSVYWYQQSLDQGLQFLIQYYNGEERAKGNILERFSAQQFPDLHSELNLSSLELGDSALYFCASSVEALTGGGTDTQYFGPGTRLTVL.

This clonotype has at least ten counts. The chain carries TRBV27 and TRBJ1-1; D gene ambiguous. Per germline, CDR1 MNHEY and CDR2 SMNVEV (reference sequence). Trimming left V 0 bases short and J 1 base short, with 3 bases between. The CDR3 totals 13 residues. The CDR3 spells CASSLSRNTEAFF. CDR3 nucleotide sequence: TGTGCCAGCAGTTTATCCAGGAACACTGAAGCTTTCTTT.

The J gene is TRBJ1-1, the V gene TRBV28; 7 bases match TRBD1. V lost 5 bases to trimming and J lost 7 bases; unmatched junction nucleotides: 4. The CDR3 spans 12 residues. From germline, CDR1 is MDHEN and CDR2 SYDVKM. CDR3: CASSTTGIEAFF. The CDR3 DNA sequence: TGTGCCAGCAGTACGACAGGGATTGAAGCTTTCTTT.

This clonotype was recorded a few times. The chain joins TRBV5-1 to TRBJ2-1, with D unclear. The CDR3 length is 12 residues. Per germline, CDR1 SGHRS and CDR2 YFSETQ. Deletions cut 2 bases from V and 10 bases from J, with 10 bases between. CDR3 nucleotides: TGCGCCAGCAGCTTTGCGACTCCCGAGCAGTTCTTC. It encodes CASSFATPEQFF.

This clonotype was detected many times. J is TRBJ1-3 and V is TRBV2; D unclear. CDR1 SNHLY and CDR2 FYNNEI come from the germline V gene. This CDR3 has 16 amino acids. V lost 4 bases and J lost 0, with 13 bases in between. The CDR3 DNA reads TGTGCCAGCAGTGTGCGAGTCCCTAGCTCTGGAAACACCATATATTTT. Protein product: CASSVRVPSSGNTIYF. Complete variable domain (other parts from reference TRBV2 and TRBJ1-3): EPEVTQTPSHQVTQMGQEVILRCVPISNHLYFYWYRQILGQKVEFLVSFYNNEISEKSEIFDDQFSVERPDGSNFTLKIRSTKLEDSAMYFCASSVRVPSSGNTIYFGEGSWLTVV.

The rearrangement uses TRBV4-1 and TRBJ1-1; D may be TRBD1 (5 bases). CDR3 length: 16 residues. Trimming shortened V by 3 bases and J by 0 bases, and 14 bases separated the two germline ends. CDR1 and CDR2 from the germline V gene are MGHRA and YSYEKL. The CDR3 nucleotides are TGCGCCAGCAGCCATATTCGGGGCAGTATGAACACTGAAGCTTTCTTT. Encoded protein: CASSHIRGSMNTEAFF.

This clonotype showed up many times. The chain links TRBV12-3 or TRBV12-4 to TRBJ2-3; weak D call: TRBD1 (6 bases). Trimming removed 2 bases at V and 8 bases at J, with 17 bases between. The CDR3 is 15 amino acids. CDR3 DNA: TGTGCCAGCAGTTTATTGGCCAGGGGATCTGGTACGCAGTATTTT. It encodes CASSLLARGSGTQYF.

The chain links TRBV4-1 to TRBJ1-1, with 8 bases aligning to TRBD1. The germline V gene has CDR1 MGHRA and CDR2 YSYEKL. The CDR3 has 14 amino acids. The trim removed 4 bases at V and 6 bases at J, leaving 7 bases unmatched. The CDR3 bases are TGCGCCAGCAGCCCCGGACAGGGTATGGCTGAAGCTTTCTTT. Translating gives CASSPGQGMAEAFF.

This clonotype was observed a few times. The chain carries TRBV20-1 and TRBJ1-1; TRBD1 might be the D (6 bases). Trimming took 3 bases from V and 1 from J, leaving 12 bases between them. This CDR3 region has 14 residues. Per germline, CDR1 DFQATT and CDR2 SNEGSKA (reference sequence). This chain's CDR3 is CSARGRTENTEAFF. For the CDR3, the DNA is TGCAGTGCTAGGGGCAGGACAGAGAACACTGAAGCTTTCTTT.

This clonotype was counted between two and nine times. This chain links TRBV6-5 with TRBJ2-5, with a tentative D call TRBD2 (6 bases). V was shortened by 2 bases and J by 2 bases, with 18 bases between the two germline ends. Germline V gives CDR1 MNHEY, CDR2 SVGAGI. The CDR3 loop spans 17 amino acids. CDR3 DNA sequence: TGTGCCAGCAGTTACAGGGCCGGGGGTACACAACAAGAGACCCAGTACTTC. This translates into CASSYRAGGTQQETQYF.

This clonotype was seen a few times. The chain uses TRBV7-2 and TRBJ1-1; D not resolved. Germline loops: CDR1 SGHTA, CDR2 FQGNSA. The CDR3 has 15 residues. V was pared by 2 bases and J by 3 bases, with 13 bases between. The CDR3 reads CASSLMEVRYTEAFF. CDR3 coding DNA: TGTGCCAGCAGCTTAATGGAGGTGAGGTACACTGAAGCTTTCTTT.